These 10 T cell receptor beta chains were all obtained from the same sample, sequenced in a study of blood T cell repertoires in COVID-19. The assay was immunoSEQ multiplex PCR, and TCRdb's table has in-frame clones only and misses some. This table holds around 180,000 clones, 84% found once. Sequences were obtained from peripheral blood. The receptor source for this set is a human donor in a cohort sampled during active COVID-19.

The chain carries TRBV9 and TRBJ2-7; D might be TRBD1 (6 bases). This CDR3 is 15 amino acids long. V shed 0 bases and J shed 1 base, with 11 bases lying between them. Germline V gene lookup returns CDR1 SGDLS and CDR2 YYNGEE. This chain's CDR3 is CASSVEGDRSYEQYF. The CDR3 coding sequence is TGTGCCAGCAGCGTAGAGGGGGACCGGTCCTACGAGCAGTACTTC.

The chain carries TRBV2 and TRBJ1-3; D gene ambiguous. The CDR3 loop spans 15 amino acids. Germline values: CDR1 SNHLY, CDR2 FYNNEI. V lost 7 bases to trimming and J lost 2 bases, with 15 bases between them. The CDR3 reads CASTDTANPGNTIYF. The CDR3 region has the DNA TGTGCCAGCACCGATACAGCAAATCCTGGAAACACCATATATTTT.

The rearrangement uses TRBV5-1 and TRBJ2-3; unclear D gene. V was shortened by 1 base and J by 0 bases, with 12 bases between the two germline ends. Germline lookup yields CDR1 SGHRS and CDR2 YFSETQ. CDR3 size: 16 residues. The CDR3 DNA sequence: TGCGCCAGCAGCTTGCGGTGGGCGAGCAGCACAGATACGCAGTATTTT. As protein: CASSLRWASSTDTQYF.

The chain carries TRBV7-8 and TRBJ2-5; D is undetermined. Between the trimmed V and J ends, which lost 3 bases and 2 bases, there was a span of 13 bases. Germline assignment: CDR1 SGHVS and CDR2 FQNEAQ. There are 15 residues in the CDR3. CDR3 protein: CASSLTLTRQETQYF. CDR3 DNA sequence: TGTGCCAGCAGCTTGACTCTGACCCGGCAAGAGACCCAGTACTTC.

The rearrangement uses TRBV2 and TRBJ2-5, with TRBD1 matching over 7 bases. Germline V gene data show CDR1 as SNHLY and CDR2 as FYNNEI. The CDR3 sequence is 15 residues long. The trim removed 3 bases at V and 2 bases at J, leaving 6 bases unmatched. The CDR3 nucleotides read TGTGCCAGCAGTGATCAGACAGGGCGTCAAGAGACCCAGTACTTC. Its translation is CASSDQTGRQETQYF.

This sequence joins TRBV5-4 and TRBJ2-1; 14 nucleotides agree with TRBD2. There are 16 residues in the CDR3. Looked up from germline, CDR1 is SGHNT and CDR2 is YYREEE (reference sequence). J was trimmed by 5 bases and V by 0 bases; bases with no gene match: 1. CDR3 region: CASSLGLAGGDNEQFF. The DNA of the CDR3 is TGTGCCAGCAGCTTGGGACTAGCGGGGGGGGACAATGAGCAGTTCTTC.

The chain recombines TRBV5-1 with TRBJ1-4; possibly TRBD1 for D (5 bases). The CDR3 is made up of 13 amino acids. In germline, CDR1 is SGHRS, CDR2 YFSETQ. Deletions cut 4 bases from V and 8 bases from J, with 12 bases between. Here the CDR3 reads CASSGEGKEKLFF. The CDR3 DNA sequence: TGCGCCAGCAGCGGGGAGGGGAAAGAAAAACTGTTTTTT.

The rearrangement uses TRBV6-1 and TRBJ2-1; TRBD2 matches at 15 bases. Germline V gives CDR1 MNHNS, CDR2 SASEGT. Trimming cost V 4 bases and J 4 bases; bases outside gene matches: 2. The CDR3 extends over 16 amino acids. The DNA for the CDR3 is TGTGCCAGCAGTGGGGGACTAGCGGGGGGTTACAATGAGCAGTTCTTC. Translation: CASSGGLAGGYNEQFF.

V gene TRBV11-2 combines with J gene TRBJ1-3; D gene ambiguous. V gave up 1 base and J gave up 1 base, with 14 bases separating them. The CDR3 has 17 residues. The germline CDR1 and CDR2 sequences are SGHAT and FQNNGV. This chain's CDR3 is CASSLVPWATSGNTIYF. CDR3 coding DNA: TGTGCCAGCAGCTTAGTTCCCTGGGCTACATCTGGAAACACCATATATTTT.

This clone was observed once. This chain joins TRBV5-6 and TRBJ1-1; the D gene is possibly TRBD1 (6 bases). Trimming left V 4 bases short and J 0 bases short, with 13 bases between. CDR3 length equals 15 residues. Germline CDR1 reads SGHDT; CDR2 reads YYEEEE. The CDR3 DNA follows: TGTGCCAGCAGCATAATGACAGGCATGAACACTGAAGCTTTCTTT. Its protein is CASSIMTGMNTEAFF.